This T cell receptor beta chain was sequenced during a study of T cell changes during pregnancy in multiple sclerosis. Method: immunoSEQ multiplex PCR; TCRdb's copy keeps in-frame clones and lacks some. The profile shows tens of thousands of clones, less than 95% of them singletons. Sequenced material: CD8+ T cells from peripheral blood mononuclear cells, taken in the first trimester of pregnancy. This TCR derives from a female donor with multiple sclerosis, enrolled in a pregnancy study.

CDR3 region: CASSDKESGTDTQYF. The CDR3 nucleotides are TGCGCCAGCAGCGACAAAGAAAGTGGCACAGATACGCAGTATTTT. This chain uses TRBV4-1 with TRBJ2-3, with D uncertain. The germline V and J ends were trimmed by 5 bases and 1 base, with 13 bases remaining between them. The CDR3 has 15 residues. Germline CDR1 is MGHRA and CDR2 is YSYEKL.